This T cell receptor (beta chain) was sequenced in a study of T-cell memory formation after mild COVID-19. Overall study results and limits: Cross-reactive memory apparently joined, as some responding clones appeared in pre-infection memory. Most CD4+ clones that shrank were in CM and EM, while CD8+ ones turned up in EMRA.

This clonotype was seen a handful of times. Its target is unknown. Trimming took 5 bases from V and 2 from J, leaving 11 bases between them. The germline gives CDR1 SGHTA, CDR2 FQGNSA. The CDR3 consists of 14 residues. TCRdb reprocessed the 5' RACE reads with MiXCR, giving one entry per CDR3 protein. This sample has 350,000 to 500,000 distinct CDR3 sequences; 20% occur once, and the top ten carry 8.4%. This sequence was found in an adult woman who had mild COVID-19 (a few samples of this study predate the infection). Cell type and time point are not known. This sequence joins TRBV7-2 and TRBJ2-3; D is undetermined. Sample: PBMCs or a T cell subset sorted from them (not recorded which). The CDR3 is CASSRAWVTDTQYF. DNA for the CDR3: TGTGCCAGCAGCCGCGCCTGGGTCACAGATACGCAGTATTTT.